These 27 T cell receptor beta chains were all obtained from the same sample, sequenced in a study of memory CD4+ T cells and cytomegalovirus serostatus. Single viable CD3+CD4+CD8-CD45RO+ cells were sorted as the memory CD4+ T cells. Assay used: immunoSEQ multiplex PCR; TCRdb lists only in-frame clones, some missing. The data hold roughly 64,000 clones, with over 60% observed a single time. The sequenced sample was memory CD4+ T cells from blood. These receptors came from an adult in good health and CMV-seronegative.

The chain carries TRBV10-3 and TRBJ2-1, with D perhaps being TRBD1 or TRBD2 (5 bases each). V gave up 7 bases and J gave up 5 bases, with 12 bases separating them. This CDR3 has 13 residues. Germline V gene data show CDR1 as ENHRY and CDR2 as SYGVKD. The CDR3 region is CAIKEGPNNEQFF. The CDR3, as DNA: TGTGCCATCAAAGAGGGGCCGAACAATGAGCAGTTCTTC.

This clone was detected a few times. The gene calls are TRBV19 and TRBJ1-1; 9 nucleotides line up with TRBD1. The CDR3 has 13 residues. V was pared by 6 bases and J by 3 bases, with 2 bases of the junction left unmatched. From germline, CDR1 is LNHDA and CDR2 SQIVND (reference sequence). In nucleotides, the CDR3 is TGTGCCAGTAGCAGACAGGGGGACACTGAAGCTTTCTTT. Its protein product is CASSRQGDTEAFF.

The rearrangement uses TRBV2 and TRBJ2-2, with D unresolved. Germline CDR1 reads SNHLY; CDR2 reads FYNNEI. This CDR3 is built from 13 residues. Deletions cut 8 bases from V and 2 bases from J, with 9 bases between. The DNA of the CDR3 is TGTGCCAGCCGAAGAGACAACACCGGGGAGCTGTTTTTT. Residues: CASRRDNTGELFF.

In this sample, this clone turned up once. The gene calls are TRBV19 and TRBJ2-7; maybe TRBD2 (6 bases). Germline-derived CDR1 and CDR2 are LNHDA and SQIVND (reference sequence). Trimming pared 4 bases from V and 4 bases from J, leaving 14 bases between. This CDR3 has 14 amino acids. CDR3 protein: CASSKASDSYEQYF. CDR3 DNA sequence: TGTGCCAGTAGTAAGGCTAGCGACTCTTACGAGCAGTACTTC.

J is TRBJ2-2 and V is TRBV5-6; 14 bases align to TRBD2. From germline, CDR1 is SGHDT and CDR2 YYEEEE. J lost 6 bases, V lost 4 bases, and 5 bases had no gene match. The CDR3 contains 16 residues. The DNA for the CDR3 is TGTGCCAGCAGCATTCGACTAGCGGGAGGGCCCGGGGAGCTGTTTTTT. It yields the protein CASSIRLAGGPGELFF. The whole variable domain, filled in from reference TRBV5-6 and TRBJ2-2, reads DAGVTQSPTHLIKTRGQQVTLRCSPKSGHDTVSWYQQALGQGPQFIFQYYEEEERQRGNFPDRFSGHQFPNYSSELNVNALLLGDSALYLCASSIRLAGGPGELFFGEGSRLTVL.

The chain recombines TRBV6-1 with TRBJ1-2, with unresolved D. The V end was cut by 2 bases, the J end by 4 bases, with 8 bases between. Germline V gene lookup returns CDR1 MNHNS and CDR2 SASEGT. The CDR3 runs to 13 residues. The CDR3 DNA is TGTGCCAGCAGTGAACGGGGATCCTATGGCTACACCTTC. This sequence encodes CASSERGSYGYTF.

The genes are TRBV7-2 and TRBJ2-7; 13 bases are shared with TRBD2. With V trimmed by 5 bases and J by 9 bases, 10 bases remained unmatched. The germline CDR1 and CDR2 sequences are SGHTA and FQGNSA. This CDR3 has 15 amino acids. CDR3 sequence reads: CASSVGTSGRARQYF. For the CDR3, the DNA is TGTGCCAGCAGCGTAGGAACTAGCGGGAGGGCCCGGCAGTACTTC.

Only a few counts were recorded for this clone. The genes are TRBV19 and TRBJ2-6, with D possibly being TRBD1 (6 bases). The germline V gene has CDR1 LNHDA and CDR2 SQIVND (reference sequence). The CDR3 length is 16 residues. Between the trimmed V and J ends, which lost 5 bases and 0 bases, there was a span of 11 bases. In nucleotides, the CDR3 is TGTGCCAGTAGTTTACAGGGTCACTCTGGGGCCAACGTCCTGACTTTC. It codes for CASSLQGHSGANVLTF. Using reference TRBV19 and TRBJ2-6 for the parts outside the CDR3, the full variable domain is DGGITQSPKYLFRKEGQNVTLSCEQNLNHDAMYWYRQDPGQGLRLIYYSQIVNDFQKGDIAEGYSVSREKKESFPLTVTSAQKNPTAFYLCASSLQGHSGANVLTFGAGSRLTVL.

The genes are TRBV5-4 and TRBJ2-5; TRBD1 is a possible D gene (5 bases). Germline V gene lookup returns CDR1 SGHNT and CDR2 YYREEE (reference sequence). The CDR3 is made up of 13 amino acids. The V and J ends lost 5 bases and 1 base respectively, with 9 bases between them. CDR3 nucleotide sequence: TGTGCCAGCAGGACAGCTAGCCAAGAGACCCAGTACTTC. Protein: CASRTASQETQYF.

This clone was detected a few times. The genes are TRBV6-6 and TRBJ1-3; D is undetermined. Germline CDR1 reads MNHNY; CDR2 reads SVGAGI (reference sequence). Trimming shortened V by 8 bases and J by 0 bases, and 5 bases separated the two germline ends. The CDR3 covers 12 residues. The CDR3 reads CASGHSGNTIYF. For the CDR3, the DNA is TGTGCCAGCGGCCACTCTGGAAACACCATATATTTT.

This chain connects TRBV2 to TRBJ1-5, with TRBD1 matching 7 bases. V lost 7 bases to trimming and J lost 3 bases; unmatched junction nucleotides: 6. The germline V gene has CDR1 SNHLY and CDR2 FYNNEI. The CDR3 is 14 residues long. CDR3 in amino acids: CASTWQGVNQPQHF. CDR3 nucleotides: TGTGCCAGCACCTGGCAGGGGGTCAATCAGCCCCAGCATTTT.

The chain combines TRBV30 with TRBJ1-6; 10 nucleotides agree with TRBD1. The CDR3 spans 17 residues. V was pared by 4 bases and J by 0 bases, with 6 bases of the junction left unmatched. The germline CDR1 and CDR2 sequences are GTSNPN and SVGIG (reference sequence). In nucleotides, the CDR3 is TGTGCCTGGATACGGACAGGGGGGAGCTCCTATAATTCACCCCTCCACTTT. This sequence encodes CAWIRTGGSSYNSPLHF.

Here the CDR3 reads CASRDITKSGELFF. The CDR3 DNA is TGTGCCAGCAGAGACATTACTAAGTCCGGGGAGCTGTTTTTT. V gene TRBV13 combines with J gene TRBJ2-2; the D is unclear. CDR3 length: 14 amino acids. V was cut by 6 bases and J by 6 bases, with 14 bases left in between. Germline V CDR1 and CDR2: PRHDT, FYEKMQ (reference sequence).

This clone was detected only a few times. This chain links TRBV21-1 with TRBJ1-5. TRBV21-1 is marked as a pseudogene. The length of the CDR3 is 17 residues. CDR3 protein: CASSKGGGRRDNQPQHF. DNA of the CDR3: TGTGCCAGCAGCAAAGGGGGGGGCAGGCGGGACAATCAGCCCCAGCATTTT.

The chain joins TRBV5-1 to TRBJ1-4; D is possibly TRBD1 (6 bases). The CDR3 runs 16 residues. Germline V gene data show CDR1 as SGHRS and CDR2 as YFSETQ. Trimming removed 7 bases from V and 2 bases from J, with 18 bases in between. CDR3 DNA sequence: TGCGCCAGCGGGGAACAGGGCCCTCGGACTAATGAAAAACTGTTTTTT. Translating it yields CASGEQGPRTNEKLFF. The whole variable domain, remainder taken from reference TRBV5-1 and TRBJ1-4, is KAGVTQTPRYLIKTRGQQVTLSCSPISGHRSVSWYQQTPGQGLQFLFEYFSETQRNKGNFPGRFSGRQFSNSRSEMNVSTLELGDSALYLCASGEQGPRTNEKLFFGSGTQLSVL.

Regarding this clone: A read error may account for a junction end that differs from germline. This chain joins TRBV25-1 and TRBJ1-1; 10 nucleotides match TRBD1. The germline V gene has CDR1 MGHDK and CDR2 SYGVNS. The CDR3 is made up of 15 amino acids. CDR3 nucleotide sequence: TGTGCCAGCAGTGAATCGGACAGGGGGAACTCTGAAGCTTTCTTT. This encodes CASSESDRGNSEAFF.

A single count supports this clone. The rearrangement uses TRBV5-1 and TRBJ1-4, with D unresolved. Germline assignment: CDR1 SGHRS and CDR2 YFSETQ. The CDR3 contains 14 residues. The V and J ends lost 4 bases and 7 bases respectively, with 14 bases between them. The CDR3 nucleotides are TGCGCCAGCAGCCCCCCCCGGCGTCCTGAAAAACTGTTTTTT. Translation gives CASSPPRRPEKLFF.

This clone was observed once. The V gene is TRBV18, the J gene TRBJ1-5, with 10 bases that match TRBD1. This CDR3 contains 17 residues. With 3 bases clipped from V and 2 bases from J, the junction kept 7 bases outside the gene matches. Germline loops: CDR1 KGHSH, CDR2 LQKENI. The CDR3 region has the DNA TGTGCCAGCTCACCGAACACCGGGACAGGGGGCAATCAGCCCCAGCATTTT. Encoded protein: CASSPNTGTGGNQPQHF. Full variable domain (rest looked up from reference TRBV18 and TRBJ1-5): NAGVMQNPRHLVRRRGQEARLRCSPMKGHSHVYWYRQLPEEGLKFMVYLQKENIIDESGMPKERFSAEFPKEGPSILRIQQVVRGDSAAYFCASSPNTGTGGNQPQHFGDGTRLSIL.

The rearrangement joins TRBV7-8 to TRBJ2-3; D may match TRBD1 or TRBD2 (5 bases each). Germline lookup yields CDR1 SGHVS and CDR2 FQNEAQ. Trimming pared 5 bases from V and 4 bases from J, leaving 13 bases between. The CDR3 covers 14 residues. The CDR3 spells CASSPGRSSDTQYF. CDR3 in DNA: TGTGCCAGCAGCCCGGGACGGTCCTCAGATACGCAGTATTTT.

The chain carries TRBV5-1 and TRBJ2-6; D ambiguous. The CDR3 consists of 16 residues. Trimming took off 4 bases at V and 1 base at J, with 12 bases between the two ends. Germline V gene lookup returns CDR1 SGHRS and CDR2 YFSETQ. The CDR3: CASSVDPFSGANVLTF. The DNA for the CDR3 is TGCGCCAGCAGCGTGGATCCGTTTTCTGGGGCCAACGTCCTGACTTTC.

The genes are TRBV5-1 and TRBJ2-6; no clear D. Germline V gives CDR1 SGHRS, CDR2 YFSETQ. V was trimmed by 5 bases and J by 1 base, leaving 13 bases between them. The CDR3 runs to 16 residues. The CDR3 here is CASSTGLSSGANVLTF. The CDR3 region has the DNA TGCGCCAGCAGTACGGGCCTCTCATCTGGGGCCAACGTCCTGACTTTC.

The chain couples TRBV30 to TRBJ1-5; TRBD1 matches at 7 bases. V dropped 7 bases and J dropped 2; count of bases not matched to a gene: 5. The CDR3 has 13 amino acids. The germline V gene encodes CDR1 GTSNPN and CDR2 SVGIG (reference sequence). The CDR3 here is CAYRQGGNQPQHF. The CDR3 region has the DNA TGTGCCTACAGACAGGGCGGCAATCAGCCCCAGCATTTT.

The chain couples TRBV6-5 to TRBJ1-5; D perhaps matches TRBD1 (5 bases). The CDR3 covers 15 residues. Germline CDR1 reads MNHEY; CDR2 reads SVGAGI. With 4 bases removed from V and 3 bases from J, the gap between germline ends came to 13 bases. The CDR3 DNA follows: TGTGCCAGCAGTTCTCGGCAGGGCTACAATCAGCCCCAGCATTTT. It specifies CASSSRQGYNQPQHF.

V and J are TRBV4-3 and TRBJ1-2; D not resolved. The length of the CDR3 is 14 residues. The germline CDR1 and CDR2 sequences are LGHNA and YSLEER. Trimming removed 2 bases from V and 1 base from J, with 8 bases in between. The DNA of the CDR3 is TGCGCCAGCAGCCAATATGGGGTTAACTATGGCTACACCTTC. Its translation is CASSQYGVNYGYTF.

V and J are TRBV18 and TRBJ1-1, with D possibly matching TRBD1 (5 bases). The CDR3 runs to 15 residues. Deletions cut 6 bases from V and 0 bases from J, with 14 bases between. Looked up from germline, CDR1 is KGHSH and CDR2 is LQKENI. CDR3 nucleotide sequence: TGTGCCAGCTCGTCACCTCAGGGTATGAACACTGAAGCTTTCTTT. As protein: CASSSPQGMNTEAFF.

This chain links TRBV7-2 with TRBJ1-5; maybe TRBD1 (6 bases). Germline CDR1 is SGHTA and CDR2 is FQGNSA. This CDR3 has 17 residues. Trimming pared 1 base from V and 2 bases from J, leaving 15 bases between. DNA for the CDR3: TGTGCCAGCAGCTTAGTGGGGGCGGGACAAGGCAATCAGCCCCAGCATTTT. As protein: CASSLVGAGQGNQPQHF.

This clone has a count of ten or more. The chain employs TRBV10-3 and TRBJ1-1; 8 bases map to TRBD1. V lost 11 bases, J lost 6 bases, and 11 bases stayed unmatched. Germline V gene data show CDR1 as ENHRY and CDR2 as SYGVKD. There are 13 residues in the CDR3. The CDR3 DNA sequence: TGTGCCTCGGGACAGGTGCCGGGGGCTGAAGCTTTCTTT. This encodes CASGQVPGAEAFF.